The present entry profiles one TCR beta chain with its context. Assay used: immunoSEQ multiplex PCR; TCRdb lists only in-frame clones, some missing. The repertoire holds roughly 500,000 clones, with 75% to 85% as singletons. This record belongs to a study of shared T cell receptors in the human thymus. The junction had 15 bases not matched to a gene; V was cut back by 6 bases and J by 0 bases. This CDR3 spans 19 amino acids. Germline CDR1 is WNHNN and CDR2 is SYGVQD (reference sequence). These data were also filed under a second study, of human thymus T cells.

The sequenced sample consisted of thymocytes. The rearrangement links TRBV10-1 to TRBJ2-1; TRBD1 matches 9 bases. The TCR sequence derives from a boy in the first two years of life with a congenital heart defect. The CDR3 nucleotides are TGCGCCAGCAGCGCTCCGGGACAGGGAACCTACTGCTCCTACAATGAGCAGTTCTTC. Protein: CASSAPGQGTYCSYNEQFF.